The entry that follows covers one TCR beta chain sequence. Its antigen remains unidentified. Possible read error: a much larger clone is one base away. CDR3 length: 14 amino acids. Germline V CDR1 and CDR2: SGHTA, FQGTGA. This sample is part of a study of T cells in Graves' hyperthyroidism and ophthalmopathy. General study results and limits: Ophthalmopathy could be told apart from stable hyperthyroidism with a 13 V-J model.

RNA transcripts served as the template for amplifying TCR beta CDR3 regions. In the first-round RT-PCR of the TCR CDR3, the HTBI primer set was used. TCRdb ran MiXCR on the multiplex PCR reads and lists one entry per CDR3 protein. Of a few hundred thousand distinct CDR3 sequences listed, around 45% are singletons. This sequence originates from a woman under 30 with Graves' hyperthyroidism. The chain combines TRBV7-3 with TRBJ2-7, with TRBD2 matching over 11 bases. The sample consisted of peripheral blood or thyroid tissue (not recorded which). DNA for the CDR3: TGTGCCTGCAGCTTGACTAGCGGGGCCCGCGAGCAGTACTTC. The encoded protein is CACSLTSGAREQYF.